Following are 15 T cell receptor beta chains from one sample sequenced in a study of post-analysis software for immune sequencing data. Study-wide results and limits: In patients, TRBV5-6, TRBV5-1 and TRBV20-1 belonged to roughly five TRBV segments found more frequently than in controls.

TCR beta cDNA libraries had unique molecular identifiers. TCRdb fed the PCR reads into MiXCR, producing one record per CDR3 protein. The sample has some 690,000 distinct CDR3 sequences; roughly 29% are singletons. These receptors' antigens are unknown. The specimen sequenced was blood. These receptors were collected from a girl under 18 with multiple sclerosis.

The chain carries TRBV4-1 and TRBJ2-7; D is undetermined. Germline V gene lookup returns CDR1 MGHRA and CDR2 YSYEKL. Trimming left V 4 bases short and J 3 bases short, with 13 bases between. CDR3 length equals 14 residues. The CDR3 loop is CASSRAITHYEQYF. In nucleotides, the CDR3 is TGCGCCAGCAGCCGGGCAATAACCCACTACGAGCAGTACTTC.

This clonotype was seen a few times. The genes are TRBV5-1 and TRBJ2-1; the D is unclear. The V and J ends lost 0 bases and 3 bases respectively, with 10 bases between them. The germline V gene has CDR1 SGHRS and CDR2 YFSETQ. The CDR3 is 15 residues long. CDR3 in amino acids: CASSLVSASYNEQFF. DNA for the CDR3: TGCGCCAGCAGCTTGGTGTCAGCGAGCTACAATGAGCAGTTCTTC.

This chain connects TRBV29-1 to TRBJ1-1; D uncertain. Trimming removed 4 bases at V and 1 base at J, with 7 bases between. Germline CDR1 and CDR2: SQVTM and ANQGSEA. The length of the CDR3 is 12 residues. CDR3 bases: TGCAGCGTTGGCCGTGAGAACACTGAAGCTTTCTTT. It specifies CSVGRENTEAFF.

The V call is TRBV5-1, the J call TRBJ1-1, with TRBD1 as a possible D gene (6 bases). The length of the CDR3 is 13 residues. V was clipped by 4 bases and J by 8 bases, with 15 bases between them. The germline V gene has CDR1 SGHRS and CDR2 YFSETQ. CDR3 in DNA: TGCGCCAGCAGCGATACCCCGGGGGCCGAAGCTTTCTTT. Its protein is CASSDTPGAEAFF.

The chain links TRBV7-2 to TRBJ2-3; 10 bases are a match to TRBD2. V shed 3 bases, J shed 0 bases, and the junction held 9 bases outside the gene matches. This CDR3 contains 18 residues. Germline assignment: CDR1 SGHTA and CDR2 FQGNSA. CDR3 residues: CASSFPNQLAGSTDTQYF. CDR3 nucleotide sequence: TGTGCCAGCAGCTTTCCGAACCAACTAGCGGGAAGCACAGATACGCAGTATTTT. The variable domain in full, completed from reference TRBV7-2 and TRBJ2-3, reads GAGVSQSPSNKVTEKGKDVELRCDPISGHTALYWYRQSLGQGLEFLIYFQGNSAPDKSGLPSDRFSAERTGGSVSTLTIQRTQQEDSAVYLCASSFPNQLAGSTDTQYFGPGTRLTVL.

This clonotype was picked up a small number of times. The rearrangement uses TRBV27 and TRBJ2-1; TRBD1 is a possible D gene (5 bases). V was cut by 3 bases and J by 2 bases, with 8 bases left in between. The CDR3 totals 14 residues. The germline gives CDR1 MNHEY, CDR2 SMNVEV (reference sequence). The CDR3 sequence is CASSLVQAYNEQFF. The CDR3 nucleotides are TGTGCCAGCAGTTTGGTACAGGCCTACAATGAGCAGTTCTTC.

V gene TRBV6-1 combines with J gene TRBJ2-1; 9 nucleotides align to TRBD1. Germline V CDR1 and CDR2: MNHNS, SASEGT. This CDR3 is built from 13 residues. J gave up 4 bases and V 6 bases, and 1 base lay outside the gene matches. For the CDR3, the DNA is TGTGCCAGCAGGACAGGGGGTTACAATGAGCAGTTCTTC. It specifies CASRTGGYNEQFF.

This clonotype was seen ten or more times. V and J are TRBV6-5 and TRBJ2-7; TRBD1 might be the D (6 bases). The germline CDR1 and CDR2 sequences are MNHEY and SVGAGI. The CDR3 spans 14 residues. The V end lost 7 bases, the J end lost 0 bases, and 13 bases lay between the germline ends. The CDR3 DNA reads TGTGCCAGCACTCCTAGGACAGTCTCCTACGAGCAGTACTTC. Translation gives CASTPRTVSYEQYF.

The chain uses TRBV12-3 or TRBV12-4 and TRBJ1-2; D is perhaps TRBD1 (6 bases). The length of the CDR3 is 13 residues. V lost 5 bases and J 4 bases, leaving 11 bases between the germline ends. CDR3 DNA sequence: TGTGCCAGCAGTCGGACAGACTGCTATGGCTACACCTTC. Its translation: CASSRTDCYGYTF.

The chain couples TRBV7-2 to TRBJ2-5, with D perhaps TRBD1 or TRBD2 (5 bases each). From germline, CDR1 is SGHTA and CDR2 FQGNSA. This CDR3 comprises 15 residues. Trimming cost V 5 bases and J 11 bases, with 24 bases left between them. The CDR3 DNA reads as TGTGCCAGCAGCCCTCCGGGACGGATGTCTAGGGAGCAGTACTTC. Protein sequence: CASSPPGRMSREQYF.

V gene TRBV7-9 combines with J gene TRBJ2-3, with 7 bases aligning to TRBD2. Germline CDR1 is SEHNR and CDR2 is FQNEAQ (reference sequence). V was clipped by 3 bases and J by 1 base; unmatched bases: 7. This CDR3 is 16 amino acids long. DNA of the CDR3: TGTGCCAGCAGCTTTGCTGGCGGGGGACGCACAGATACGCAGTATTTT. Translation gives CASSFAGGGRTDTQYF.

The gene calls are TRBV9 and TRBJ2-1; a possible D gene is TRBD2 (6 bases). Trimming removed 3 bases from V and 0 bases from J, with 10 bases in between. This CDR3 spans 15 amino acids. In germline, CDR1 is SGDLS, CDR2 YYNGEE. CDR3 sequence (DNA): TGTGCCAGCAGCGGGAGGAGGGACTCCTACAATGAGCAGTTCTTC. Residues: CASSGRRDSYNEQFF.

Turning to this clonotype: Since a much larger clone is just one base distant, this may be a read error. The chain combines TRBV10-3 with TRBJ2-1, with a tentative D call TRBD2 (6 bases). Germline loops: CDR1 ENHRY, CDR2 SYGVKD. Deletions cut 6 bases from V and 6 bases from J, with 12 bases between. The CDR3 runs 13 residues. The CDR3 sequence: CAISPGLSNEQFF. The CDR3 nucleotides are TGTGCCATCAGCCCGGGACTGAGCAATGAGCAGTTCTTC.

The rearrangement joins TRBV7-9 to TRBJ2-7, with 11 bases lining up with TRBD2. The CDR3 is made up of 16 amino acids. CDR1 and CDR2 (germline): SEHNR, FQNEAQ (reference sequence). The junction had 11 bases not matched to a gene; V was cut back by 5 bases and J by 5 bases. The CDR3 nucleotides are TGTGCCAGCAGCCTAGTTAGCGGGAGGGCAGCCCACGAGCAGTACTTC. Its protein product is CASSLVSGRAAHEQYF. Full variable domain (missing parts from reference TRBV7-9 and TRBJ2-7): DTGVSQNPRHKITKRGQNVTFRCDPISEHNRLYWYRQTLGQGPEFLTYFQNEAQLEKSRLLSDRFSAERPKGSFSTLEIQRTEQGDSAMYLCASSLVSGRAAHEQYFGPGTRLTVT.

The rearrangement links TRBV5-1 to TRBJ2-5; 7 bases match TRBD1. With 0 bases clipped from V and 6 bases from J, the junction kept 8 bases outside the gene matches. This CDR3 is 15 amino acids long. Looked up from germline, CDR1 is SGHRS and CDR2 is YFSETQ. CDR3 protein: CASSLGNRGGKTQYF. The CDR3 bases are TGCGCCAGCAGCTTGGGGAACAGGGGTGGAAAGACCCAGTACTTC.